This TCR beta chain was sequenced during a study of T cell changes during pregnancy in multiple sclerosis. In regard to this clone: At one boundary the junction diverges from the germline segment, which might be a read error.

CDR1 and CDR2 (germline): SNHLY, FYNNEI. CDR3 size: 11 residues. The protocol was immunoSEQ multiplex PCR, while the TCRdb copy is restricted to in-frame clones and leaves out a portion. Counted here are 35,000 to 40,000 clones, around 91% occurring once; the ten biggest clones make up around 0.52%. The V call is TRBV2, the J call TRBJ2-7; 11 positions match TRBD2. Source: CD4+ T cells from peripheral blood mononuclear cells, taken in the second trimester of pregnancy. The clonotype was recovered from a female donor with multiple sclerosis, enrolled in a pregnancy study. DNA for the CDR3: TGTGCCAGCAGGGTAGCGGGAGGGCGTCTCTTC. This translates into CASRVAGGRLF.